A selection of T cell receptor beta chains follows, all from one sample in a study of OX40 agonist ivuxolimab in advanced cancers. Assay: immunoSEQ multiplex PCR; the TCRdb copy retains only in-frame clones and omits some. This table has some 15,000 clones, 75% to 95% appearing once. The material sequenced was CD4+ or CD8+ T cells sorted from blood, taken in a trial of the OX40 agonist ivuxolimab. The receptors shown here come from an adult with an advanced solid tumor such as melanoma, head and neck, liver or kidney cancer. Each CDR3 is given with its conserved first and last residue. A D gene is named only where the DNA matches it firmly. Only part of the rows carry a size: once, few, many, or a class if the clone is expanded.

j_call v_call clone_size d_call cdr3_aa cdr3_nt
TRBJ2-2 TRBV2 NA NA CASSEGGTGELFF TGTGCCAGCAGTGAGGGGGGCACCGGGGAGCTGTTTTTT
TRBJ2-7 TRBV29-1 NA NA CSVEAGVTHYEQYF TGCAGCGTTGAAGCAGGGGTAACTCACTACGAGCAGTACTTC
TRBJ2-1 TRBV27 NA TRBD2 CASSLLLAGSGNEQFF TGTGCCAGCAGTTTACTACTAGCGGGATCAGGCAATGAGCAGTTCTTC
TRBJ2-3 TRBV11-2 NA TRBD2 CASSFLAGAIDTQYF TGTGCCAGCAGCTTTCTAGCGGGAGCGATAGATACGCAGTATTTT
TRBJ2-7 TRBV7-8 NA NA CASSTHRTDPTKQYF TGTGCCAGCAGCACTCATAGGACAGACCCTACTAAGCAGTACTTC
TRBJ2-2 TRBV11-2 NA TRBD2 CASSLIEAGVYTGELFF TGTGCCAGCAGCCTCATCGAAGCGGGAGTATACACCGGGGAGCTGTTTTTT
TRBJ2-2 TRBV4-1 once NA CASSQERAWAGELFF TGCGCCAGCAGCCAAGAAAGGGCCTGGGCCGGGGAGCTGTTTTTT
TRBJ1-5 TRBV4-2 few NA CASSQLEYNQPQHF TGTGCCAGCAGCCAACTGGAATATAATCAGCCCCAGCATTTT
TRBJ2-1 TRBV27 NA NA CASGDGFHGQFF TGTGCCAGCGGTGATGGTTTCCATGGGCAGTTCTTC
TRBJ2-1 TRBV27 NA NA CASSLFGLALNSYNEQFF TGTGCCAGCAGTTTATTTGGGCTAGCACTTAACTCCTACAATGAGCAGTTCTTC
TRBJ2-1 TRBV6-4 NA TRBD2 CASSATSGSYNEQFF TGTGCCAGCAGTGCTACTAGCGGGAGTTACAATGAGCAGTTCTTC
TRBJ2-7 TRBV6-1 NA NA CASLGTYEQYF TGTGCCAGCCTCGGAACCTACGAGCAGTACTTC
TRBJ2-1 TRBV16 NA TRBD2 CASRRGLAGNEQFF TGTGCCAGCAGAAGGGGACTAGCGGGCAATGAGCAGTTCTTC
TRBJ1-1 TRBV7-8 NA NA CASSPGRIEAFF TGTGCCAGCAGCCCCGGCCGAATTGAAGCTTTCTTT
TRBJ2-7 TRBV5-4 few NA CASSLDRDYEQYF TGTGCCAGCAGCTTGGACCGGGATTACGAGCAGTACTTC
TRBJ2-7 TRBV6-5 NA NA CASSPDWNYEQYF TGTGCCAGCAGCCCAGATTGGAACTACGAGCAGTACTTC
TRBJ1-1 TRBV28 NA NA CASSLEELTEAFF TGTGCCAGCAGTTTGGAGGAGCTCACTGAAGCTTTCTTT
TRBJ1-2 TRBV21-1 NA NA CASSFCRDRTSYGYTF TGTGCCAGCAGTTTTTGTAGGGACAGGACATCCTATGGCTACACCTTC
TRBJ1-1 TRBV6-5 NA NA CASSYSDRAEAFF TGTGCCAGCAGTTACTCGGACAGAGCTGAAGCTTTCTTT
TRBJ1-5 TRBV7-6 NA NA CASSLSGNQPQHF TGTGCCAGCAGCTTAAGTGGCAATCAGCCCCAGCATTTT
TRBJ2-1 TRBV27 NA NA CASKSGGSNEQFF TGTGCCAGCAAGTCGGGGGGCAGCAATGAGCAGTTCTTC
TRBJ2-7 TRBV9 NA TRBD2 CASSVDSGFTYEQYF TGTGCCAGCAGCGTAGATAGCGGGTTTACCTACGAGCAGTACTTC
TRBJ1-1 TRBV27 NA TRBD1 CASNTGGNTEAFF TGTGCCAGCAACACAGGGGGGAACACTGAAGCTTTCTTT
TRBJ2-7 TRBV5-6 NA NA CASSFGGYSYEQYF TGTGCCAGCAGCTTTGGGGGATACTCCTACGAGCAGTACTTC
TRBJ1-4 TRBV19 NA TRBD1 CASSCSPGQCQGKLFF TGTGCCAGTTCTTGCTCGCCGGGACAGTGCCAAGGGAAACTGTTTTTT
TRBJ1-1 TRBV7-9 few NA CASSPLGQKNTEAFF TGTGCCAGCAGCCCTCTAGGACAGAAGAACACTGAAGCTTTCTTT
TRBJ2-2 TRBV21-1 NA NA CASSKVGPPRENTGELFF TGTGCCAGCAGCAAAGTAGGTCCGCCGAGGGAAAACACCGGGGAGCTGTTTTTT
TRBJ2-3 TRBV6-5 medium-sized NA CASVAASTDTQYF TGTGCCAGCGTGGCGGCAAGCACAGATACGCAGTATTTT
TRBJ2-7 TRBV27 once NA CASSSNSYEQYF TGTGCCAGCAGCTCAAACAGTTACGAGCAGTACTTC
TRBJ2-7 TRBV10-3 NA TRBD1 CATGTGGNGEQYF TGTGCCACCGGGACAGGGGGGAATGGAGAGCAGTACTTC
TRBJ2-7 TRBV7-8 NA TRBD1 CASSSKDRIYEQYF TGTGCCAGCAGCTCCAAGGACAGGATCTACGAGCAGTACTTC
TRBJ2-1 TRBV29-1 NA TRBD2 CSVGGLAISNEQFF TGCAGCGTGGGGGGACTAGCGATAAGCAATGAGCAGTTCTTC
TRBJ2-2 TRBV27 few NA CASTERSPRGTGELFF TGTGCCAGCACCGAAAGGAGCCCCCGCGGGACCGGGGAGCTGTTTTTT
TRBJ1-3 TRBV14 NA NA CASSPRVGVRSGNTIYF TGTGCCAGCAGCCCCCGTGTAGGGGTTCGCTCTGGAAACACCATATATTTT
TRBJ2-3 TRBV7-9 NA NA CASSTTRGLMSPDTQYF TGTGCCAGCAGCACCACCCGCGGCTTAATGTCCCCAGATACGCAGTATTTT
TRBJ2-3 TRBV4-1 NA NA CASSQDTGSTDTQYF TGCGCCAGCAGCCAAGACACTGGCAGCACAGATACGCAGTATTTT
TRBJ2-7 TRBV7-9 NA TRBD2 CASSTLSLAGAYEQYF TGTGCCAGCAGCACGTTGTCGCTAGCGGGAGCCTACGAGCAGTACTTC
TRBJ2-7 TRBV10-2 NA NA CASSDVDEEVGYEQYF TGCGCCAGCAGTGATGTGGACGAAGAGGTGGGCTACGAGCAGTACTTC
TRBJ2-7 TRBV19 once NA CASSLPGIYEQYF TGTGCCAGTAGCCTACCAGGGATCTACGAGCAGTACTTC
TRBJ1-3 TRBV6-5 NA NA CASSPVGYGNTIYF TGTGCCAGCAGCCCTGTCGGGTACGGAAACACCATATATTTT
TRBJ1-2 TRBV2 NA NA CASSVSNYGYTF TGTGCCAGCAGTGTTTCTAACTATGGCTACACCTTC